The rows below give T cell receptor beta chains drawn from one sample of a study of blood T cell repertoires in COVID-19. Generated by immunoSEQ multiplex PCR, the TCRdb table keeps only in-frame clones and is missing some. The sample lists over 200,000 clones, 80% occurring once. Sequencing input: peripheral blood. The receptors derive from a human donor in a cohort sampled during active COVID-19. Each CDR3 is given with its conserved first and last residue. The order of the fields is D gene, V gene, clone size, J gene, CDR3 protein, CDR3 DNA. The D gene is left open where the match is weak. Only part of the rows carry a size: once, few, many, or a class if the clone is expanded.

-	TRBV6-5	-	TRBJ1-2	CASSQTWNYGYTF	TGTGCCAGCAGTCAGACATGGAACTATGGCTACACCTTC
TRBD2	TRBV3-1/TRBV3-2	-	TRBJ2-5	CASSQGTSGGYQETQYF	TGTGCCAGCAGCCAAGGGACTAGCGGGGGGTACCAAGAGACCCAGTACTTC
TRBD1	TRBV18	-	TRBJ1-1	CASSQGSRGRNTEAFF	TGTGCCAGCTCCCAGGGGAGCAGGGGGCGGAACACTGAAGCTTTCTTT
TRBD2	TRBV5-1	-	TRBJ2-1	CASSRLLAGGPNEQFF	TGCGCCAGCAGCAGACTCCTAGCGGGAGGGCCCAATGAGCAGTTCTTC
-	TRBV4-3	-	TRBJ2-1	CASSQVLSSYNEQFF	TGCGCCAGCAGCCAAGTCCTTAGCTCCTACAATGAGCAGTTCTTC
TRBD1	TRBV10-3	-	TRBJ2-7	CATWSGQGIYEQYF	TGTGCCACCTGGTCGGGACAGGGTATATACGAGCAGTACTTC
-	TRBV7-8	once	TRBJ1-2	CASSLRGSYGYTF	TGTGCCAGCAGCTTAAGGGGGTCCTATGGCTACACCTTC
TRBD1	TRBV5-6	-	TRBJ1-2	CASSRTGTVVNGYTF	TGTGCCAGCAGCCGGACCGGGACAGTGGTGAATGGCTACACCTTC
TRBD2	TRBV9	-	TRBJ2-4	CASSVGLAGGYENIQYF	TGTGCCAGCAGCGTAGGGCTAGCGGGAGGCTACGAAAACATTCAGTACTTC
TRBD1	TRBV5-4	once	TRBJ1-6	CASSTVGTGGNSPLHF	TGTGCCAGCAGCACGGTTGGGACAGGGGGTAATTCACCCCTCCACTTT
TRBD2	TRBV19	-	TRBJ2-2	CASSMGGVNTGELFF	TGTGCCAGTAGTATGGGGGGGGTAAACACCGGGGAGCTGTTTTTT
-	TRBV3-1/TRBV3-2	few	TRBJ1-1	CASSQDRVTEAFF	TGTGCCAGCAGCCAAGACAGGGTCACTGAAGCTTTCTTT
-	TRBV28	-	TRBJ2-7	CASRVTGFPSYEQYF	TGTGCCAGCAGGGTAACAGGGTTTCCCTCCTACGAGCAGTACTTC
TRBD1	TRBV11-2	once	TRBJ1-1	CASSSHRGRMAEAFF	TGTGCCAGCAGCTCACACAGGGGGCGGATGGCTGAAGCTTTCTTT
TRBD2	TRBV28	-	TRBJ2-3	CASSPPGLAFDTQYF	TGTGCCAGCAGTCCACCGGGACTAGCATTTGATACGCAGTATTTT
-	TRBV24-1	-	TRBJ1-2	CATSDLDKAYGYTF	TGTGCCACCAGTGACCTGGACAAGGCCTATGGCTACACCTTC
TRBD1	TRBV13	once	TRBJ2-7	CASSPGQSYEQYF	TGTGCCAGCAGCCCGGGACAGTCCTACGAGCAGTACTTC
TRBD2	TRBV19	-	TRBJ2-2	CASRMLAGGGTGELFF	TGTGCCAGTAGGATGCTAGCGGGAGGCGGCACCGGGGAGCTGTTTTTT